The 32 T cell receptor beta chains listed next were all sequenced from one sample in a study of T-cell memory formation after mild COVID-19. One entry per CDR3 protein, called by TCRdb with MiXCR from the 5' RACE reads. The sample includes 300,000 to 350,000 distinct CDR3 sequences, 12% to 15% of them seen just once. The specimen sequenced was PBMCs or a T cell subset sorted from them (not recorded which). All receptors come from a man between 18 and 29 years old who had mild COVID-19 (a few samples of this study predate the infection). Cell type and time point are not known.

This clonotype was detected many times. The chain joins TRBV6-5 to TRBJ1-3; D gene unclear. Germline V gives CDR1 MNHEY, CDR2 SVGAGI. This CDR3 is 14 amino acids long. Trimming pared 4 bases from V and 0 bases from J, leaving 7 bases between. As DNA, the CDR3 is TGTGCCAGCAGTTTTCTCCACTCTGGAAACACCATATATTTT. Protein product: CASSFLHSGNTIYF.

This clonotype was found a few times. The chain is built from TRBV5-1 and TRBJ2-5, with D tentatively TRBD1 or TRBD2 (5 bases each). The CDR3 covers 18 residues. Germline values: CDR1 SGHRS, CDR2 YFSETQ. The V gene lost 0 bases and the J gene lost 5 bases, with 23 bases spanning the gap. In DNA form, the CDR3 reads TGCGCCAGCAGCTTGGGGCTTCGGGCAGGGACCATCCGCGAGACCCAGTACTTC. This codes for CASSLGLRAGTIRETQYF.

This clonotype showed up just a few times. The chain uses TRBV30 and TRBJ1-1; tentative D call: TRBD1 (6 bases). The germline CDR1 and CDR2 sequences are GTSNPN and SVGIG (reference sequence). This CDR3 is 11 amino acids long. Trimming cost V 4 bases and J 10 bases, with 13 bases left between them. CDR3 sequence (DNA): TGTGCCTGGAACCAGGGAGGGGGAGCTTTCTTT. It translates to CAWNQGGGAFF.

J is TRBJ1-5 and V is TRBV7-9; D remains ambiguous. The CDR3 runs 13 residues. V lost 5 bases to trimming and J lost 6 bases, with 11 bases between them. Germline CDR1 SEHNR, CDR2 FQNEAQ (reference sequence). The CDR3: CASSPLGGQPQHF. CDR3 bases: TGTGCCAGCAGCCCCCTCGGCGGTCAGCCCCAGCATTTT.

This chain joins TRBV7-6 and TRBJ2-7; D unclear. The CDR3 is 13 amino acids. Trimming left V 5 bases short and J 1 base short, with 9 bases between. From germline, CDR1 is SGHVS and CDR2 FNYEAQ. The CDR3 coding sequence is TGTGCCAGCAGCCGTGGCAGATCCTACGAGCAGTACGTC. This encodes CASSRGRSYEQYV.

This clonotype was detected only a few times. The chain has TRBV12-3 or TRBV12-4 and TRBJ2-3; the D gene could be TRBD1 or TRBD2 (5 bases each). This CDR3 is 13 amino acids long. Trimming cost V 5 bases and J 7 bases, with 13 bases left between them. The CDR3 sequence: CASSTGTLNTQYF. DNA of the CDR3: TGTGCCAGCAGTACCGGGACCTTAAATACGCAGTATTTT.

The chain couples TRBV5-1 to TRBJ1-5; 7 nucleotides align to TRBD1. V trimming: 4 bases; J trimming: 7 bases; junction bases outside the gene matches: 8. CDR3 size: 14 residues. Germline CDR1 and CDR2: SGHRS and YFSETQ. CDR3 nucleotide sequence: TGCGCCAGCAGCCGGGGGGACAGATCCCAGCCCCAGCATTTT. Its translation: CASSRGDRSQPQHF.

This clonotype appeared a few times. The chain has TRBV7-2 and TRBJ2-7; D unresolved. Germline values: CDR1 SGHTA, CDR2 FQGNSA. The ends were cut back, 4 bases at V and 3 bases at J, with 10 bases in the middle. CDR3 length: 13 amino acids. CDR3 bases: TGTGCCAGCAGCTCCCATGTTTTCTACGAGCAGTACGTC. Protein sequence: CASSSHVFYEQYV.

This clonotype has only a few counts. V is TRBV6-6 and J is TRBJ2-1, with 7 bases fitting TRBD2. V shed 0 bases, J shed 4 bases, and the junction held 9 bases outside the gene matches. CDR1 and CDR2 (germline): MNHNY, SVGAGI (reference sequence). The CDR3 length is 17 residues. CDR3 DNA: TGTGCCAGCAGTTACTCAATGGGCAGCGGGGTTTACAATGAGCAGTTCTTC. It encodes CASSYSMGSGVYNEQFF.

This chain uses TRBV20-1 with TRBJ2-1, with 13 bases fitting TRBD2. The CDR3 is 14 residues long. Germline V gives CDR1 DFQATT, CDR2 SNEGSKA (reference sequence). Trimming cost V 1 base and J 12 bases; bases outside gene matches: 6. The CDR3 region has the DNA TGCAGTGCTAGAGCCACTAGCGGGGGGGCATTGCAGTTCTTC. Its translation is CSARATSGGALQFF.

This clonotype showed up just a few times. The CDR3 spells CASSASRTSGAPTDTQYF. CDR3 nucleotides: TGTGCCAGCAGCGCTTCTAGGACTAGCGGGGCCCCCACAGATACGCAGTATTTT. V is TRBV9 and J is TRBJ2-3; 12 positions match TRBD2. CDR1 SGDLS and CDR2 YYNGEE come from the germline V gene. The CDR3 consists of 18 residues. The V gene end was trimmed by 3 bases and the J gene end by 2 bases; junction bases not matched to a gene: 10.

For the CDR3, the DNA is TGTGCCAGCAGCTTAACCCCGCCAGGGGGCGGTGATGGCTACACCTTC. Translation: CASSLTPPGGGDGYTF. This rearrangement joins TRBV7-2 to TRBJ1-2, with 8 bases fitting TRBD1. The CDR3 length is 16 residues. The V gene's germline CDR1 is SGHTA and CDR2 FQGNSA. The V and J ends lost 2 bases and 6 bases, in that order; junction bases with no gene match: 11.

The chain uses TRBV7-2 and TRBJ2-3, with D possibly matching TRBD2 (6 bases). Germline-derived CDR1 and CDR2 are SGHTA and FQGNSA. V shed 5 bases and J shed 5 bases, with 17 bases lying between them. The CDR3 covers 15 residues. CDR3 in DNA: TGTGCCAGCAGCGGAGTCGGCGGGGTTCGAGATACGCAGTATTTT. The encoded protein is CASSGVGGVRDTQYF.

The V gene is TRBV28, the J gene TRBJ2-7; 9 positions agree with TRBD1. This CDR3 is built from 14 residues. Unmatched junction bases numbered 6, after V lost 4 bases and J lost 5 bases. CDR1 and CDR2 (germline): MDHEN, SYDVKM. This CDR3 reads CASSSGQGFDEQYV. Here the CDR3 DNA reads TGTGCCAGCAGTTCCGGACAGGGGTTTGACGAGCAGTACGTC.

This clonotype was counted only a few times. This chain links TRBV5-1 with TRBJ1-5; D may be TRBD1 (5 bases). V was pared by 5 bases and J by 1 base, with 13 bases between. The germline gives CDR1 SGHRS, CDR2 YFSETQ. The CDR3 loop spans 15 amino acids. CDR3 bases: TGCGCCAGCAGATGGGGGACGTCCAGCAATCAGCCCCAGCATTTT. As protein: CASRWGTSSNQPQHF.

This clonotype was found many times. This chain joins TRBV6-4 and TRBJ2-3; D may correspond to TRBD1 or TRBD2 (7 bases each). Trimming cost V 4 bases and J 3 bases, with 14 bases left between them. The V gene's germline CDR1 is MRHNA and CDR2 SNTAGT. The CDR3 spans 15 residues. The CDR3 reads CASSARGGSTDTQYF. CDR3 nucleotide sequence: TGTGCCAGCAGTGCCAGGGGGGGCTCGACAGATACGCAGTATTTT.

In this sample, this clonotype turned up once. The chain links TRBV18 to TRBJ2-7; TRBD2 matches 13 bases. J lost 5 bases, V lost 4 bases, and 11 bases had no gene match. From germline, CDR1 is KGHSH and CDR2 LQKENI. The CDR3 has 17 residues. Here the CDR3 DNA reads TGTGCCAGCTCACGAAGCTCCGGGACTAGCGGGGCGCACGAGCAGTACTTC. The encoded protein is CASSRSSGTSGAHEQYF.

The chain couples TRBV7-8 to TRBJ2-3; perhaps TRBD1 as D (5 bases). The CDR3 runs to 13 residues. Per germline, CDR1 SGHVS and CDR2 FQNEAQ. V gave up 7 bases and J gave up 3 bases, with 11 bases separating them. CDR3 sequence: CASTGGQTDTQYF. The CDR3, as DNA: TGTGCCAGCACGGGTGGACAAACAGATACGCAGTATTTT.

This clonotype was detected only a few times. V and J are TRBV28 and TRBJ2-7; the match to TRBD1 covers 8 bases. The CDR3 is made up of 15 amino acids. In germline, CDR1 is MDHEN, CDR2 SYDVKM. V trimming: 7 bases; J trimming: 6 bases; junction bases outside the gene matches: 14. CDR3 loop: CASTTTGGTLTEQYV. The CDR3 nucleotides are TGTGCCAGCACCACCACAGGGGGGACGCTAACCGAGCAGTACGTC.

The sample holds many counts of this clonotype. The chain couples TRBV5-1 to TRBJ2-7, with a possible D match to TRBD1 (5 bases). Germline V CDR1 and CDR2: SGHRS, YFSETQ. The CDR3 covers 12 residues. Trimming pared 1 base from V and 4 bases from J, leaving 6 bases between. As DNA, the CDR3 is TGCGCCAGCAGCTTGAGGGGTTACGAGCAGTACTTC. Protein product: CASSLRGYEQYF.

This clonotype was seen more than once but under ten times. This rearrangement joins TRBV19 to TRBJ2-1; D gene uncertain. From germline, CDR1 is LNHDA and CDR2 SQIVND (reference sequence). V was pared by 3 bases and J by 6 bases, with 6 bases between. The CDR3 extends over 12 amino acids. The DNA for the CDR3 is TGTGCCAGTAGTATTTGGCTCAATGAGCAGTTCTTC. As protein: CASSIWLNEQFF.

This chain links TRBV24-1 with TRBJ2-3; D may be TRBD1 (7 bases). CDR3 length equals 16 residues. The V gene's germline CDR1 is KGHDR and CDR2 SFDVKD. V lost 3 bases and J 1 base, leaving 13 bases between the germline ends. CDR3 loop: CATSDPRGTGTDTQYF. The CDR3, as DNA: TGTGCCACCAGTGATCCCCGGGGGACAGGCACAGATACGCAGTATTTT.

This clonotype was found a few times. CDR3 amino acids: CASSQAIGGVYEQYV. DNA of the CDR3: TGTGCCAGCAGCCAAGCAATCGGGGGGGTGTATGAGCAGTACGTC. The V gene is TRBV27, the J gene TRBJ2-7, with TRBD2 identical over 8 bases. Looked up from germline, CDR1 is MNHEY and CDR2 is SMNVEV (reference sequence). V lost 6 bases to trimming and J lost 7 bases; unmatched junction nucleotides: 14. There are 15 residues in the CDR3.

The chain joins TRBV12-3 or TRBV12-4 to TRBJ2-1; 10 bases fit TRBD1. The CDR3 has 17 amino acids. The V and J ends lost 6 bases and 4 bases, in that order; junction bases with no gene match: 12. CDR3 residues: CASSSRQGARGYNEQFF. The CDR3 coding sequence is TGTGCCAGCAGCTCCCGACAGGGGGCAAGGGGGTACAATGAGCAGTTCTTC.

The rearrangement joins TRBV7-2 to TRBJ2-7, with D possibly TRBD1 on 6 matching bases. Germline V gene data show CDR1 as SGHTA and CDR2 as FQGNSA. V lost 3 bases and J 4 bases, leaving 10 bases between the germline ends. The CDR3 contains 13 residues. Written as DNA, the CDR3 is TGTGCCAGCAGCTTCACAGGGAAGTACGAGCAGTACTTC. Amino acids: CASSFTGKYEQYF.

This clonotype came up many times. This chain links TRBV5-1 with TRBJ1-2; 8 bases are a match to TRBD1. Trimming removed 3 bases from V and 7 bases from J; junction bases left unmatched: 11. CDR1 is SGHRS, CDR2 YFSETQ, per germline. The CDR3 sequence is 15 residues long. The CDR3 bases are TGCGCCAGCAGCTACGATTCAGGGGGCGGAGGTGGCTACACCTTC. This codes for CASSYDSGGGGGYTF.

The chain is built from TRBV5-1 and TRBJ2-6; D call uncertain. Trimming shortened V by 4 bases and J by 2 bases, and 7 bases separated the two germline ends. CDR1 is SGHRS and CDR2 is YFSETQ in the germline V gene. There are 14 residues in the CDR3. CDR3 bases: TGCGCCAGCAGCCTCGAACCTGGGGCCAACGTCCTGACTTTC. Amino acid sequence: CASSLEPGANVLTF.

This clonotype was observed a few times. The chain carries TRBV23-1 and TRBJ2-7; D uncertain. TRBV23-1 is identified as an open reading frame with a role that is uncertain. CDR3 length: 10 amino acids. V shed 9 bases and J shed 3 bases, with 6 bases lying between them. CDR3 nucleotide sequence: TGCGCCAGATCAGACTACGAGCAGTACTTC. This translates into CARSDYEQYF.

V usage is TRBV4-1 and J usage is TRBJ2-1, with 8 positions matching TRBD2. Germline V gives CDR1 MGHRA, CDR2 YSYEKL. The junction had 5 bases not matched to a gene; V was cut back by 1 base and J by 0 bases. CDR3 size: 17 residues. The CDR3 coding sequence is TGCGCCAGCAGCCAAGGTGGGCGGGGGGTCTCCTACAATGAGCAGTTCTTC. It specifies CASSQGGRGVSYNEQFF.

This clonotype was seen many times. The genes are TRBV5-1 and TRBJ1-4; no clear D. Germline-derived CDR1 and CDR2 are SGHRS and YFSETQ. With 0 bases removed from V and 3 bases from J, the gap between germline ends came to 9 bases. The CDR3 runs to 15 residues. This CDR3 is CASSLVSESNEKLFF. In DNA, the CDR3 is TGCGCCAGCAGCTTGGTCTCTGAGTCTAATGAAAAACTGTTTTTT.

By share, this clonotype ranks as medium-sized (0.01 to 0.1%). The chain joins TRBV14 to TRBJ2-1; TRBD2 agrees at 12 bases. The CDR3 covers 17 residues. CDR1 and CDR2 from the germline V gene are SGHDN and FVKESK. Trimming at V came to 5 bases and at J to 5 bases, leaving 10 bases not matched to a gene. In DNA, the CDR3 is TGTGCCAGCAGCACGACTAGCGGGGGTAGTGGGAACAATGAGCAGTTCTTC. Its translation: CASSTTSGGSGNNEQFF.

This clonotype was recorded a few times. The V and J genes are TRBV7-2 and TRBJ2-5; 11 bases map to TRBD2. CDR1 is SGHTA and CDR2 is FQGNSA in the germline V gene. Trimming removed 1 base from V and 6 bases from J; junction bases left unmatched: 10. This CDR3 spans 17 amino acids. In DNA, the CDR3 is TGTGCCAGCAGCTTAGTCTCGGGTAGCGGGGGGGCCCAGACCCAGTACTTC. Its protein product is CASSLVSGSGGAQTQYF.